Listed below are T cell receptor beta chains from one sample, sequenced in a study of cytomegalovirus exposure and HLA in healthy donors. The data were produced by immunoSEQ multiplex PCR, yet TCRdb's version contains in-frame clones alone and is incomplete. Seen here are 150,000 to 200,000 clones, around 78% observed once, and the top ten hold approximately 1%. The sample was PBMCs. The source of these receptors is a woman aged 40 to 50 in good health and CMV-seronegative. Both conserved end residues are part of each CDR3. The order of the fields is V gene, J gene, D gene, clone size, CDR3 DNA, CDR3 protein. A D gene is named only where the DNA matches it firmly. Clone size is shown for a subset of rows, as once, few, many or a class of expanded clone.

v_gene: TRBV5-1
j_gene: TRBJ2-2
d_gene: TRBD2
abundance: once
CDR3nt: TGCGCCAGCAGCTTGGGGACTAGCGGGTTGGTCGCGAACACCGGGGAGCTGTTTTTT
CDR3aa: CASSLGTSGLVANTGELFF

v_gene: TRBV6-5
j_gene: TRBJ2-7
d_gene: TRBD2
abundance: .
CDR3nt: TGTGCCAGCAGCACCGGGACTAGTCTTTCCTACGAGCAGTACTTC
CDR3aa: CASSTGTSLSYEQYF

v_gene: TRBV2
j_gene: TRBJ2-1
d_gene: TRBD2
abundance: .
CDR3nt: TGTGCCAGCAGGCGGGAGTGGGGTGAGCAGTTCTTC
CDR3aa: CASRREWGEQFF

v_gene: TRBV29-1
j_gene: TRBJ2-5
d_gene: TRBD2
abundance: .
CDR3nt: TGCAGCGTTGAAGATCCACTAGCGGGAGGGCAAGAGACCCAGTACTTC
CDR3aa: CSVEDPLAGGQETQYF

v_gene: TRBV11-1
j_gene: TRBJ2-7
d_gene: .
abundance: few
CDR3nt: TGTGCCAGCAGCTTAGCCAGAAGTACAGGAAGCGAGCAGTACTTC
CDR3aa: CASSLARSTGSEQYF

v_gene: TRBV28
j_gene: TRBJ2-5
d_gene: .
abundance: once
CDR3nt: TGTGCCAGCAGTTTAGCCAGCCAAGAGACCCAGTACTTC
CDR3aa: CASSLASQETQYF

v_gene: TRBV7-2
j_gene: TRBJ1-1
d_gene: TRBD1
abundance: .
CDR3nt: TGTGCCAGCAGCTTAGATCCCAGGGGGAGGACAGCTTTCTTT
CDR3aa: CASSLDPRGRTAFF

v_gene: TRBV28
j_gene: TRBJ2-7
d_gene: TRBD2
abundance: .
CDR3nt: TGTGCCAGCACCAATGGACTAGCGGGGAACGAGCAGTACTTC
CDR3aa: CASTNGLAGNEQYF

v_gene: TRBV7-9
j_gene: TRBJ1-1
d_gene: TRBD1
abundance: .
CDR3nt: TGTGCCAGCCTCGCCCCCGGACAGGGGAGGACTGAAGCTTTCTTT
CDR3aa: CASLAPGQGRTEAFF

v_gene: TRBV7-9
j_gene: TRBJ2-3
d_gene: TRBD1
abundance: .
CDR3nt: TGTGCCAGCAGCTTAACACAGGGGGCAGATACGCAGTATTTT
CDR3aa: CASSLTQGADTQYF

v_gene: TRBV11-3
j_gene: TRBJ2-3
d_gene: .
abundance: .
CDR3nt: TGTGCCAGCAGCTTAGATCAGCAGGGGCGCACAGATACGCAGTATTTT
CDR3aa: CASSLDQQGRTDTQYF

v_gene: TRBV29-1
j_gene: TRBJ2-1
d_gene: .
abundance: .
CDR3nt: TGCAGCGTTGCGCGAGGGAGAGGAAGCGATGAGCAGTTCTTC
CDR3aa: CSVARGRGSDEQFF

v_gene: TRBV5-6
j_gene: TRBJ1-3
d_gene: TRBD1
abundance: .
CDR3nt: TGTGCCAGCAGCACAACGACAGGGGGAAACACCATATATTTT
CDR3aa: CASSTTTGGNTIYF

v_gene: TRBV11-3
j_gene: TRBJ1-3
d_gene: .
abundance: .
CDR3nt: TGTGCCAGCAGCTTAAGAGGACAGTACTCTGGAAACACCATATATTTT
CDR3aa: CASSLRGQYSGNTIYF

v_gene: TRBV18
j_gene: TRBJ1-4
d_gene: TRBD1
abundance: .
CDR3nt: TGTGCCAGCTCACCACCTTGGGAGACAGGGAATGAAAAACTGTTTTTT
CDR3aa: CASSPPWETGNEKLFF

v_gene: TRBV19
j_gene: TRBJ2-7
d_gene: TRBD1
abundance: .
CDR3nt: TGTGCCAGTAATAACAGGGGGACCGACGAGCAGTACTTC
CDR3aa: CASNNRGTDEQYF

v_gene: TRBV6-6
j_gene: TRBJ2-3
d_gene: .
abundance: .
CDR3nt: TGTGCCAGCAGTAAGCAGGGTAGCGATACGCAGTATTTT
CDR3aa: CASSKQGSDTQYF

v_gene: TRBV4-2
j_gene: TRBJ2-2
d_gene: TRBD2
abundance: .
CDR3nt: TGTGCCAGCAGCCAAGATCCGCTGACTAGCGGGACTACGAACACCGGGGAGCTGTTTTTT
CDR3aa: CASSQDPLTSGTTNTGELFF

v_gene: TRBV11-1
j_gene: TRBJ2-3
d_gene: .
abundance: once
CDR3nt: TGTGCCAGCAGCTTGGGTTTTGTGGTAGGGGCGAATACGCAGTATTTT
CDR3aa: CASSLGFVVGANTQYF

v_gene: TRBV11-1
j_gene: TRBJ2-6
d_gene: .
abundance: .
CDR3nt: TGTGCCAGCAGCTTGCCAGGGGCAACCTCCTCTGGGGCCAACGTCCTGACTTTC
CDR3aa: CASSLPGATSSGANVLTF

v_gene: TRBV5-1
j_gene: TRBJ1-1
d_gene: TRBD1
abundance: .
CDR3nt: TGCGCCAGCAGCGAAATTACAGGGGGCAGCTTGGCTTTCTTT
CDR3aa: CASSEITGGSLAFF

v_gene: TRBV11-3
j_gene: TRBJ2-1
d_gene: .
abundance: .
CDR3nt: TGTGCCAGCAGCCACAGGTCCTACAATGAGCAGTTCTTC
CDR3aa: CASSHRSYNEQFF

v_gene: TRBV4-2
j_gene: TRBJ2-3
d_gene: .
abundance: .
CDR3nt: TGTGCCAGCAGCTTCCAGACAGACGAAATTAGCACAGATACGCAGTATTTT
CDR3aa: CASSFQTDEISTDTQYF

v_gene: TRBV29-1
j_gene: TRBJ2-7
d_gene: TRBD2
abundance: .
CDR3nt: TGCAGCGTTTCACTAGCGGGAGGGCCGTACGAGCAGTACTTC
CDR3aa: CSVSLAGGPYEQYF

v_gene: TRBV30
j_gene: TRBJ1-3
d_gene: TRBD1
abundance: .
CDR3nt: TGTGCCTGGAGCTCCGGGACAGGCCCATTCATTGTTGGAAACACCATATATTTT
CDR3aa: CAWSSGTGPFIVGNTIYF

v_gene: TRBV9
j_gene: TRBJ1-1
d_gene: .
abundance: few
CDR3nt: TGTGCCAGCAGCGGCGGGGCTGGCACTGAAGCTTTCTTT
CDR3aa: CASSGGAGTEAFF

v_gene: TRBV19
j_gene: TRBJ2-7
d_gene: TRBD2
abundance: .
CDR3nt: TGTGCCAGTCGCTCCCAAGGTAGCGGGAGCTACGAGCAGTACTTC
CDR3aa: CASRSQGSGSYEQYF

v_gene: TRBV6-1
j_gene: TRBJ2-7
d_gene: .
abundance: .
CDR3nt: TGTGCCAGCAGTGAAGGGGCATACGAGCAGTACTTC
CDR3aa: CASSEGAYEQYF

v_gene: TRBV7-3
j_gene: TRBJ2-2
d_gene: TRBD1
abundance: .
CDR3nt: TGTGCCAGCAGCTTAATGGGCGGGACAGGGGGTCCAGCCGGGGAGCTGTTTTTT
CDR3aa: CASSLMGGTGGPAGELFF

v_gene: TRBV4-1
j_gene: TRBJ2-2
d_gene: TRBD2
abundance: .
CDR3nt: TGCGCCAGCAGCCAAGCTTCAAAGGGTAGGACTAGCGACACCGGGGAGCTGTTTTTT
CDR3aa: CASSQASKGRTSDTGELFF

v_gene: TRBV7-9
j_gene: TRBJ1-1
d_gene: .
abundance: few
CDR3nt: TGTGCCAGCAGCCCCTCCTATGAAGCTTTCTTT
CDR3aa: CASSPSYEAFF

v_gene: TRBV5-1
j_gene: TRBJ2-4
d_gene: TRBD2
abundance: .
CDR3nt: TGCGCCAGCAGCTTGGAAGGGACTATCCCCAAAAACATTCAGTACTTC
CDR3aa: CASSLEGTIPKNIQYF

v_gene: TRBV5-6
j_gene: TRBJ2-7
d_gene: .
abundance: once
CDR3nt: TGTGCCAGCAGCTTGGACTTATCCTCCTACGAGCAGTACTTC
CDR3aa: CASSLDLSSYEQYF

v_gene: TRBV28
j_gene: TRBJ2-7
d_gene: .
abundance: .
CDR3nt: TGTGCCAGCAGTTTGGAGTGGGAGTCCAAGGAGCAGTACTTC
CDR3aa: CASSLEWESKEQYF

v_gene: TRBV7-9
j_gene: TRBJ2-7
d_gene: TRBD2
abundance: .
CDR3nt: TGTGCCAGCAGCTTTTCACTAGCGGGAGTCGGCGAGCAGTACTTC
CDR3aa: CASSFSLAGVGEQYF

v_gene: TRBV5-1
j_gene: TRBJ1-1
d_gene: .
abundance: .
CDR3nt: TGCGCCAGCAGCTTGGGGGGGGGCACTGAAGCTTTCTTT
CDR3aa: CASSLGGGTEAFF

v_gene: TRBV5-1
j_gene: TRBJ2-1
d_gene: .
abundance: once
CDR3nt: TGCGCCAGCAGCCCAGGACACCTCAATGAGCAGTTCTTC
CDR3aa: CASSPGHLNEQFF

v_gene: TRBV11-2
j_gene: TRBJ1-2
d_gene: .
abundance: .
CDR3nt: TGTGCCAGCAGCTTAGGTCCGTGGGCAGCCAACTATGGCTACACCTTC
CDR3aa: CASSLGPWAANYGYTF

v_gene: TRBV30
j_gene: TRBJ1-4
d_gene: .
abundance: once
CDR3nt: TGTGCCTGGAGCCCAATGGGCGGGACGAGCGAAAAACTGTTTTTT
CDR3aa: CAWSPMGGTSEKLFF

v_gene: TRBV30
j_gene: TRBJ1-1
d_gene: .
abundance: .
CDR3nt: TGTGCCTGGAGTGTACACGGGGATACTGAAGCTTTCTTT
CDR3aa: CAWSVHGDTEAFF

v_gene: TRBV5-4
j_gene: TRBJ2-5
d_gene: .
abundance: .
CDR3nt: TGTGCCAGCAGCTTGGGGGGCCTCCAAGAGACCCAGTACTTC
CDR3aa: CASSLGGLQETQYF

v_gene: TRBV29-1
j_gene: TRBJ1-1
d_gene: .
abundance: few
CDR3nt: TGCAGCGCCCTTCGACAGGCTCCGAACACTGAAGCTTTCTTT
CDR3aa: CSALRQAPNTEAFF

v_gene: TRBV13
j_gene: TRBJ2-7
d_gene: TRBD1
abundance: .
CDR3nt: TGTGCCAGCAGCCCGTCAGGGGGCGCAGGTACCGACGAGCAGTACTTC
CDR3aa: CASSPSGGAGTDEQYF